This TCR beta chain was captured by sequencing in a study of blood T cell repertoires in COVID-19. About the research overall: T cells, B-cell-depleted T cells, or PBMCs supplied cDNA or gDNA.

There are 14 residues in the CDR3. CDR1 and CDR2 from the germline V gene are MDHEN and SYDVKM. Between the trimmed V and J ends, which lost 6 bases and 5 bases, there was a span of 13 bases. Clones were read by immunoSEQ multiplex PCR, and TCRdb kept only the in-frame ones, dropping some. Among about 270,000 clones, roughly 79% were seen once, and the ten largest hold 2.5% to 3%. Sequencing was performed on peripheral blood. The chain joins TRBV28 to TRBJ1-4; D call uncertain. This sequence originates from a woman aged 55 to 70 with active or convalescent COVID-19. The CDR3 is CASRPASANEKLFF. CDR3 nucleotide sequence: TGTGCCAGCAGGCCCGCAAGTGCGAATGAAAAACTGTTTTTT.